These T cell receptor beta chains were read from a single sample in a study of beta chain features in type 1 diabetes. The method was immunoSEQ multiplex PCR; TCRdb's version includes in-frame clones alone and lacks a portion of them. Among some 150,000 clones, roughly 10% were seen once, and the ten largest hold about 0.75%. The sequencing sample was made of central memory CD4+ T cells from blood. These receptors were obtained from a woman in her 30s with type 1 diabetes. Each CDR3 is given without its conserved first and last residue. A D gene is named only where the DNA matches it firmly. The listing skips clone size in some rows; elsewhere it reads once, few, many or a size class.

clone_size: few; d_call: .; v_call: TRBV29-1; cdr3_aa: SVGVLAAGDYGYT
clone_size: .; d_call: TRBD2; v_call: TRBV27; cdr3_aa: ARKVGRLAGDPTYEQY
clone_size: many; d_call: .; v_call: TRBV29-1; cdr3_aa: SVERDLIRAEAF
clone_size: few; d_call: TRBD1; v_call: TRBV4-1; cdr3_aa: ASSSGQGGLKETQY
clone_size: .; d_call: .; v_call: TRBV6-5; cdr3_aa: ASSTPGLRNEQF
clone_size: few; d_call: .; v_call: TRBV27; cdr3_aa: ASRYDRNTEAF
clone_size: .; d_call: .; v_call: TRBV6-1; cdr3_aa: ASSVEFQETQY
clone_size: few; d_call: .; v_call: TRBV6-6; cdr3_aa: ASSYDGGEQF
clone_size: .; d_call: .; v_call: TRBV19; cdr3_aa: ASSGAAGSVQY
clone_size: .; d_call: TRBD1; v_call: TRBV6-4; cdr3_aa: ASSPKTGTDTQY
clone_size: .; d_call: TRBD1; v_call: TRBV7-7; cdr3_aa: ASSLTGSKETQY
clone_size: few; d_call: TRBD2; v_call: TRBV7-3; cdr3_aa: ASSLYQAGGDEQF
clone_size: .; d_call: TRBD1; v_call: TRBV29-1; cdr3_aa: SAVGPGGNTEAF
clone_size: .; d_call: TRBD1; v_call: TRBV5-6; cdr3_aa: ASSLFGQGNEQF
clone_size: .; d_call: TRBD1; v_call: TRBV29-1; cdr3_aa: SAGDRADQPQH
clone_size: few; d_call: .; v_call: TRBV29-1; cdr3_aa: SVESFSSGANVLT
clone_size: once; d_call: TRBD1; v_call: TRBV7-3; cdr3_aa: ASSPAGTGRNEQF
clone_size: .; d_call: TRBD1; v_call: TRBV15; cdr3_aa: ATSGGQGADEKLF
clone_size: few; d_call: TRBD2; v_call: TRBV10-3; cdr3_aa: AIRASGEANVLT
clone_size: few; d_call: .; v_call: TRBV19; cdr3_aa: ASSGAGWLYGYT
clone_size: many; d_call: .; v_call: TRBV4-1; cdr3_aa: ASSPRQASNQPQH
clone_size: .; d_call: TRBD1; v_call: TRBV28; cdr3_aa: ASSLPLGQGDYEQY
clone_size: .; d_call: TRBD2; v_call: TRBV6-5; cdr3_aa: ASSYTRLAQETQY
clone_size: .; d_call: .; v_call: TRBV7-9; cdr3_aa: ASSFAGRTDTQY
clone_size: .; d_call: .; v_call: TRBV7-2; cdr3_aa: ASSSPGTIYEQY
clone_size: few; d_call: TRBD1; v_call: TRBV7-2; cdr3_aa: ASSLGGQANTGELF
clone_size: few; d_call: TRBD2; v_call: TRBV4-1; cdr3_aa: ASSRGTSDDNEQF
clone_size: .; d_call: .; v_call: TRBV5-1; cdr3_aa: ASSLGDSDYGYT
clone_size: few; d_call: .; v_call: TRBV5-4; cdr3_aa: ASSLWGQPYGYT